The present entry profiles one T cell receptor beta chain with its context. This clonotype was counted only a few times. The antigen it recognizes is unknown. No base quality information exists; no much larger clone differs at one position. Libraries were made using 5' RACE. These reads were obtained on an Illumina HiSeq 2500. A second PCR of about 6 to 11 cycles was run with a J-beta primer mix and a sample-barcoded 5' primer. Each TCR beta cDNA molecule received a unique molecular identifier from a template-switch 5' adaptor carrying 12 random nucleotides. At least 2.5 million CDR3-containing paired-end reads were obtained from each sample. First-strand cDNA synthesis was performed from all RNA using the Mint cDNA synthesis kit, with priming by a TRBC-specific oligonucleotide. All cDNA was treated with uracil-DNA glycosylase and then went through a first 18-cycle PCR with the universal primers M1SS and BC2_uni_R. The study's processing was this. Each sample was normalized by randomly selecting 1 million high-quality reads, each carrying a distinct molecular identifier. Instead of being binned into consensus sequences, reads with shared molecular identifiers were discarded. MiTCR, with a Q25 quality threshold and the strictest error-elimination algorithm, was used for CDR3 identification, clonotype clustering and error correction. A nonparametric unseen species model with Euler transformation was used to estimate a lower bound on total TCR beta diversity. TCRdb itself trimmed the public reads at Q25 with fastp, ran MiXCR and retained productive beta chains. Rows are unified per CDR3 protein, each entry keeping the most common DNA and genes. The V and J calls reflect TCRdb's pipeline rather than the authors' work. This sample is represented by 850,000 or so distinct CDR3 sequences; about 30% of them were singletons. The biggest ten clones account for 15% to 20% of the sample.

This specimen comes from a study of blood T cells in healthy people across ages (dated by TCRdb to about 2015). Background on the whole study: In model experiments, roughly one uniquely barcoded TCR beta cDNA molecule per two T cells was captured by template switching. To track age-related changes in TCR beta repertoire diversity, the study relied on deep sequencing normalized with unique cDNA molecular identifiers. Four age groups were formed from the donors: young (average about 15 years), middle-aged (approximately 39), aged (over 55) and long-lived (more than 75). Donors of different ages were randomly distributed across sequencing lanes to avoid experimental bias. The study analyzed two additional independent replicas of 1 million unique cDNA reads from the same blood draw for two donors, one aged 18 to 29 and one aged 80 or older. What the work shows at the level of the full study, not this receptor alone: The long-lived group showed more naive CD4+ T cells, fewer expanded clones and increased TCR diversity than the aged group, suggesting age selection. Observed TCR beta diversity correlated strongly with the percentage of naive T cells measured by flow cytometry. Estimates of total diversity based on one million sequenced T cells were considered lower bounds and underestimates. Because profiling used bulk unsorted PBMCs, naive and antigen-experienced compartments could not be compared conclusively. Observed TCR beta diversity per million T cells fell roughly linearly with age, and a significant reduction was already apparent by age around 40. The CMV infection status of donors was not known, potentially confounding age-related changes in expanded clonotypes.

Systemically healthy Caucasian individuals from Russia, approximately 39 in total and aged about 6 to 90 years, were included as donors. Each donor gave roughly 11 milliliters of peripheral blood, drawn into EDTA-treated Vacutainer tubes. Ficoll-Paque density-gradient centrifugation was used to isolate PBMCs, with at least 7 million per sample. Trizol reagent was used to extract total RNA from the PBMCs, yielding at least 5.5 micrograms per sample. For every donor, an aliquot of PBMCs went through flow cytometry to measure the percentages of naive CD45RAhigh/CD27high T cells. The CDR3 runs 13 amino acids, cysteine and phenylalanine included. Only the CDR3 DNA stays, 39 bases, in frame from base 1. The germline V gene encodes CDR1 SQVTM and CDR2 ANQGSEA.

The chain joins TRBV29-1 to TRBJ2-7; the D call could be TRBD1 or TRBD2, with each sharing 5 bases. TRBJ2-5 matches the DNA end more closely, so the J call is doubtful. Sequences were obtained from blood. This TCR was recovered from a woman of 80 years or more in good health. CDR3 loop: CSVRDAPGETQYF. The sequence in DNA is TGCAGCGTCCGGGACGCCCCTGGGGAGACCCAGTACTTC.